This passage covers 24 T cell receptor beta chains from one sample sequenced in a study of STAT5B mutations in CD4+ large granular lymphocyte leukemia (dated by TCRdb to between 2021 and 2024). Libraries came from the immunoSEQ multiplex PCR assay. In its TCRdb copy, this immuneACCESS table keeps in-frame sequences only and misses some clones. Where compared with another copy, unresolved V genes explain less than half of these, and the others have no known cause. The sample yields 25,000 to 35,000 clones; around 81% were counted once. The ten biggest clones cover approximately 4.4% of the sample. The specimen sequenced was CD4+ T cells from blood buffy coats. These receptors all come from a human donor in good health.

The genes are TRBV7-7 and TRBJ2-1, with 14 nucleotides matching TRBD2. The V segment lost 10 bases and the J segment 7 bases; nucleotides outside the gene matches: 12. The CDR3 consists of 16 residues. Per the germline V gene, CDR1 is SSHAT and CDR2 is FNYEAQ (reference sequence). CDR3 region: CAKGLAGALGWNEQFF. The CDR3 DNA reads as TGTGCCAAGGGACTAGCGGGGGCGCTCGGGTGGAATGAGCAGTTCTTC.

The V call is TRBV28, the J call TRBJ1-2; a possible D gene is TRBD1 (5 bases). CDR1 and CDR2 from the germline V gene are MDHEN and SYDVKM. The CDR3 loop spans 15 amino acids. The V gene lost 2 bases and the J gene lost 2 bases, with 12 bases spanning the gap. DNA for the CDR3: TGTGCCAGCAGTTTAACGACAGCCCAGAACTATGGCTACACCTTC. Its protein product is CASSLTTAQNYGYTF.

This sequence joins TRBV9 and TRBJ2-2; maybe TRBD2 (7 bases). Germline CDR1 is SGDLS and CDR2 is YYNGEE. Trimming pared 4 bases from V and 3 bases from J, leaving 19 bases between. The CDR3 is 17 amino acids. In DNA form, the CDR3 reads TGTGCCAGCAGCTCCTTTAAGGGGGGGCCCTACACCGGGGAGCTGTTTTTT. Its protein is CASSSFKGGPYTGELFF.

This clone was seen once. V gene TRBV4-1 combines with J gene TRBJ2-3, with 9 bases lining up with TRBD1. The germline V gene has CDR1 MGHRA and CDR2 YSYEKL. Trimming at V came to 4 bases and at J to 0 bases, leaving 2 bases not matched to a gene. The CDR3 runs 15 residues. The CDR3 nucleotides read TGCGCCAGCAGCCTACAGGGGGCTAGCACAGATACGCAGTATTTT. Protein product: CASSLQGASTDTQYF.

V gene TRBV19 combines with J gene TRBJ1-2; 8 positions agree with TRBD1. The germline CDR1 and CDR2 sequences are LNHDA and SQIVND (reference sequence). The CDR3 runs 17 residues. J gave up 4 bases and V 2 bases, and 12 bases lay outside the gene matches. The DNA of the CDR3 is TGTGCCAGTAGTATATGGGGACAGGTCGTTGACGGCTATGGCTACACCTTC. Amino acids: CASSIWGQVVDGYGYTF.

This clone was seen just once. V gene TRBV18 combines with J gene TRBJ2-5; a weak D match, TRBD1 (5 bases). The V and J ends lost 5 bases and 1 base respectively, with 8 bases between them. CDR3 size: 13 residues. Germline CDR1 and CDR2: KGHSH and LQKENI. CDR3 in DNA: TGTGCCAGCTCAGACAGAATCCAAGAGACCCAGTACTTC. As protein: CASSDRIQETQYF.

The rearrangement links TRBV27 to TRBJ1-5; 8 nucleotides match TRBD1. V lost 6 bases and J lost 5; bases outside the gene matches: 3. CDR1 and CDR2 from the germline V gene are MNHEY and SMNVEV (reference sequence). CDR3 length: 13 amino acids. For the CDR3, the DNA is TGTGCCAGCAGCCGACAGGGGCATCAGCCCCAGCATTTT. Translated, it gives CASSRQGHQPQHF.

CDR3 residues: CASSLGQGAQETQYF. The CDR3, as DNA: TGTGCCAGCAGCTTGGGACAGGGGGCTCAAGAGACCCAGTACTTC. The rearrangement links TRBV5-6 to TRBJ2-5, with 10 bases aligning to TRBD1. The germline V gene has CDR1 SGHDT and CDR2 YYEEEE. Trimming at V came to 0 bases and at J to 2 bases, leaving 1 base not matched to a gene. The CDR3 contains 15 residues. Variable domain in full (rest from reference TRBV5-6 and TRBJ2-5): DAGVTQSPTHLIKTRGQQVTLRCSPKSGHDTVSWYQQALGQGPQFIFQYYEEEERQRGNFPDRFSGHQFPNYSSELNVNALLLGDSALYLCASSLGQGAQETQYFGPGTRLLVL.

DNA for the CDR3: TGTGCCAGCAGCTCAGGGAATACCAACACTGAAGCTTTCTTT. Residues: CASSSGNTNTEAFF. The V gene is TRBV7-8, the J gene TRBJ1-1; possibly TRBD1 for D (5 bases). The germline V gene encodes CDR1 SGHVS and CDR2 FQNEAQ. Trimming left V 4 bases short and J 2 bases short, with 11 bases between. The CDR3 loop spans 14 amino acids.

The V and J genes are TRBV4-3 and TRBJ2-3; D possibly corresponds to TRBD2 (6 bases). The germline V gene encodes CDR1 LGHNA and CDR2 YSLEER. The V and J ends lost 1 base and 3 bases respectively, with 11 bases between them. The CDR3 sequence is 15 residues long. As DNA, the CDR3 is TGCGCCAGCAGCCAAGCCGGGAGTAGAACAGATACGCAGTATTTT. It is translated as CASSQAGSRTDTQYF.

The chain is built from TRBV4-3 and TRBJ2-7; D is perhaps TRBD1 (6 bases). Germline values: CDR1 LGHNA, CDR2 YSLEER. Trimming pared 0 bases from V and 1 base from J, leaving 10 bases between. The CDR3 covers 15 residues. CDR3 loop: CASSQDQGTSYEQYF. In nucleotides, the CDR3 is TGCGCCAGCAGCCAAGATCAAGGGACATCCTACGAGCAGTACTTC.

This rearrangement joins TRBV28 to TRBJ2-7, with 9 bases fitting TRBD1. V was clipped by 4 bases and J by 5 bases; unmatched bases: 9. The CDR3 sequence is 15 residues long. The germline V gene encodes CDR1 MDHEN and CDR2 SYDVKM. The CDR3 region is CASSSTGTGSDEQYF. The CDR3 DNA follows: TGTGCCAGCAGTTCAACCGGGACAGGGAGCGACGAGCAGTACTTC.

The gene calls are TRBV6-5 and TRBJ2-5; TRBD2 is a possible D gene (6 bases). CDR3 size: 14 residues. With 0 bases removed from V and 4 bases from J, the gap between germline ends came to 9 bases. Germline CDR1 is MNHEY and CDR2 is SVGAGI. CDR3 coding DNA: TGTGCCAGCAGTTACTCCGGGAGCCGAGAGACCCAGTACTTC. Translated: CASSYSGSRETQYF.

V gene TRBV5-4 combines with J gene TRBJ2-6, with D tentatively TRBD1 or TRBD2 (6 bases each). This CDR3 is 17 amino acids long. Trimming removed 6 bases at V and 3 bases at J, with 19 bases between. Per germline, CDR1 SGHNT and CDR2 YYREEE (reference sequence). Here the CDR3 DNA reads TGTGCCAGCAACTCCGGGGGCTCATATGGTGGGGCCAACGTCCTGACTTTC. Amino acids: CASNSGGSYGGANVLTF.

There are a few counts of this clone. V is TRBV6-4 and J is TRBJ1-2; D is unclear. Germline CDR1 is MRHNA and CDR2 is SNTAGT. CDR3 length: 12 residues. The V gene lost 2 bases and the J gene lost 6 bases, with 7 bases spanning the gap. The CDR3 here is CASSDEYDGYTF. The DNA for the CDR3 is TGTGCCAGCAGTGACGAATACGATGGCTACACCTTC.

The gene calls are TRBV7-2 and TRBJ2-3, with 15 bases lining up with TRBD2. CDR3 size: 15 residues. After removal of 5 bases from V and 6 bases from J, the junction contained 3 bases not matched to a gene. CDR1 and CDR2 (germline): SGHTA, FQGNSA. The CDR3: CASSRGLAGGDTQYF. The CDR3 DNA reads TGTGCCAGCAGCCGTGGACTAGCGGGAGGGGATACGCAGTATTTT.

CDR3 sequence reads: CASNQLASFPGELFF. CDR3 DNA: TGTGCCAGCAACCAGTTAGCCAGCTTTCCCGGGGAGCTGTTTTTT. The J gene is TRBJ2-2, the V gene TRBV6-1; D is unresolved. The CDR3 length is 15 residues. V lost 7 bases, J lost 6 bases, and 18 bases lay in between. Germline CDR1 MNHNS, CDR2 SASEGT.

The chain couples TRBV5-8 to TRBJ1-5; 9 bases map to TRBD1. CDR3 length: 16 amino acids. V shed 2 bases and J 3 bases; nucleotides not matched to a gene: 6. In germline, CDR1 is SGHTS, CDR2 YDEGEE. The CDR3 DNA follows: TGTGCCAGCAGCTTTCCCGGGACAGGGTACAATCAGCCCCAGCATTTT. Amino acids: CASSFPGTGYNQPQHF.

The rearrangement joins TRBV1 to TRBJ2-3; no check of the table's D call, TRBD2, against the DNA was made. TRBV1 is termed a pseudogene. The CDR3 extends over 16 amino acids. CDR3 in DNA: TGCACCAGCAGCCAATCTCAACTAGCGGACACAGATACGCAGTATTTT. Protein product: CTSSQSQLADTDTQYF.

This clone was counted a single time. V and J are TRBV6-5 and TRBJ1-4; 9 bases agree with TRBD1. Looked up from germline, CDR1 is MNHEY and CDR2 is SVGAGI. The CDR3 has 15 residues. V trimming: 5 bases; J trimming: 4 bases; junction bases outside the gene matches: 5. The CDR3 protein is CASSRDRGNNEKLFF. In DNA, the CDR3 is TGTGCCAGCAGTAGAGACAGGGGGAATAATGAAAAACTGTTTTTT.

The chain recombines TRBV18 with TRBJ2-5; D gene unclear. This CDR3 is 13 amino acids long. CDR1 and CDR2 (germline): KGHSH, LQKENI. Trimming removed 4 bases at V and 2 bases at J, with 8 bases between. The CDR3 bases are TGTGCCAGCTCACTGAGCCCTCAAGAGACCCAGTACTTC. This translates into CASSLSPQETQYF.

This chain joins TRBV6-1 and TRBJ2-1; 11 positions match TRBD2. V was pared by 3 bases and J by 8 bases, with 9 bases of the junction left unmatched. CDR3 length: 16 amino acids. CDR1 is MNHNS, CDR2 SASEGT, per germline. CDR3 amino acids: CASSEMASGRRDEQFF. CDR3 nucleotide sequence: TGTGCCAGCAGTGAGATGGCTAGCGGGAGGAGGGATGAGCAGTTCTTC.

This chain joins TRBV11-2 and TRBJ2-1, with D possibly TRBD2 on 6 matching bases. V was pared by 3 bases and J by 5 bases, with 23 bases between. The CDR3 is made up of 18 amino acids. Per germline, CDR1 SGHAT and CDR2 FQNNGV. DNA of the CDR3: TGTGCCAGCAGCTTCAGATTGGGTGGTTGGGGGGTCCACAATGAGCAGTTCTTC. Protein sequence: CASSFRLGGWGVHNEQFF.

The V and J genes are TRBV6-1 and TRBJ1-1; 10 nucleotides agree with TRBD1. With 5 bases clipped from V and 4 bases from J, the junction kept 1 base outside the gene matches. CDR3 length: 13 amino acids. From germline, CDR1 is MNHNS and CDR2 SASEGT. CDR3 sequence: CASSWDRGTEAFF. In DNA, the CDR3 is TGTGCCAGCAGTTGGGACAGGGGCACTGAAGCTTTCTTT.